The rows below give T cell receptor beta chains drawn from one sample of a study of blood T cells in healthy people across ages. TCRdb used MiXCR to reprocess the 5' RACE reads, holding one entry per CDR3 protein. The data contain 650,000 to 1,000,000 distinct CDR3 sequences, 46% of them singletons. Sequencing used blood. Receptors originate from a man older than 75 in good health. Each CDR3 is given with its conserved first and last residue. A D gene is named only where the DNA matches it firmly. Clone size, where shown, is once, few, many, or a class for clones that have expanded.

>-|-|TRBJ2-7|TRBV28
CASSRASARESYEQYF
TGTGCCAGCAGCCGAGCTAGCGCCCGGGAAAGTTACGAGCAGTACTTC
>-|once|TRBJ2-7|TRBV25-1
CASSTRGSYEQYF
TGTGCCAGCAGTACTCGGGGTTCCTACGAGCAGTACTTC
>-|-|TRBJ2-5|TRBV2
CASSEVRTHLGTQYF
TGTGCCAGCAGTGAAGTCAGGACTCATCTGGGGACCCAGTACTTC
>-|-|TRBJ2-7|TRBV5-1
CASSFTYNEQYF
TGCGCCAGCAGCTTCACCTACAATGAGCAGTACTTC
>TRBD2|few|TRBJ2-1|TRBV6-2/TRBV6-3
CASKKTGLAGSSYNEQFF
TGTGCCAGCAAAAAGACCGGACTAGCTGGGAGCTCCTACAATGAGCAGTTCTTC
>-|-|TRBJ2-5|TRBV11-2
CASSLDVGPGLETQYF
TGTGCCAGCAGCTTAGATGTGGGTCCAGGGCTGGAGACCCAGTACTTC
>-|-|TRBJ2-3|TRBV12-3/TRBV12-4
CASTQSGGTDTQYF
TGTGCCAGCACCCAAAGCGGTGGCACAGATACGCAGTATTTT
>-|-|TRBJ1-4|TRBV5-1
CASTQTGRPNEKLFF
TGCGCCAGCACCCAAACCGGGCGACCAAATGAAAAACTGTTTTTT
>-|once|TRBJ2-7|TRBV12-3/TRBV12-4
CASSFRGLLYNEQYF
TGTGCCAGCAGTTTTAGGGGACTTCTTTACAATGAGCAGTACTTC
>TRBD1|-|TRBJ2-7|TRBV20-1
CSARAGQGAEEQYF
TGCAGTGCTAGAGCGGGACAGGGGGCTGAAGAGCAGTACTTC
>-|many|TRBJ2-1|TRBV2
CASSERGYNEQFF
TGTGCCAGCAGTGAGCGGGGATACAATGAGCAGTTCTTC
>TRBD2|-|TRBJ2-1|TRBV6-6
CASSYSGLAGGLETQFF
TGTGCCAGCAGTTACTCGGGACTAGCGGGAGGTTTGGAGACCCAGTTCTTC
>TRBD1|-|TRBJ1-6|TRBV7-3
CASSVSGGNSPLHF
TGTGCCAGCAGCGTATCAGGGGGCAATTCACCCCTCCACTTT
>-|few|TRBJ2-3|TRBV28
CASRKGRTDTQYF
TGTGCCAGCAGAAAGGGCCGCACAGATACGCAGTATTTT
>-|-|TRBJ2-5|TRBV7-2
CASSLGMVAPYNEQYF
TGTGCCAGCAGCTTAGGGATGGTAGCGCCCTACAATGAGCAGTACTTC
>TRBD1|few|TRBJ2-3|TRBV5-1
CASQTGPNTDTQYF
TGCGCCAGTCAGACAGGGCCCAACACAGATACGCAGTATTTT
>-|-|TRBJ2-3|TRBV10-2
CASGGISSTDTQYF
TGCGCCAGCGGGGGAATATCCAGCACAGATACGCAGTATTTT
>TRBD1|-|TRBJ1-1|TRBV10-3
CAISAGTGDTEAFF
TGTGCCATCAGTGCCGGGACAGGGGACACTGAAGCTTTCTTT
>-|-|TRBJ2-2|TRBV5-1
CASSPDGGVAGELFF
TGCGCCAGCAGCCCCGATGGAGGGGTGGCCGGGGAGCTGTTTTTT
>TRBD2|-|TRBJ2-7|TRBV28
CAGSELAGAYEQYF
TGTGCCGGCAGTGAACTAGCGGGAGCCTACGAGCAGTACTTC
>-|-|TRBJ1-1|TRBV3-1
CASSQVPGTEAFF
TGTGCCAGCAGCCAAGTCCCAGGGACTGAAGCTTTCTTT
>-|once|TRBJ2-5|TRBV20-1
CSAKLGGWAEQYF
TGCAGTGCTAAACTAGGAGGGTGGGCTGAGCAGTACTTC
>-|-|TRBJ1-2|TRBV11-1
CASSLWGQQGIGRGYTF
TGTGCCAGCAGCTTATGGGGTCAACAGGGAATTGGTCGCGGCTACACCTTC
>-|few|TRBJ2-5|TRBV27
CASSPIEGGETQYF
TGTGCCAGCAGTCCCATCGAGGGGGGGGAGACCCAGTACTTC
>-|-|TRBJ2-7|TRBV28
CASRDGTYAIQYF
TGTGCCAGCAGGGACGGCACCTACGCAATTCAGTACTTC
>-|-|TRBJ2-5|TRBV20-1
CSAGPEQIQETQYF
TGCAGTGCTGGACCTGAGCAAATCCAAGAGACCCAGTACTTC
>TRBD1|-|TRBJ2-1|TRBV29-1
CSVETGQVVDGQFF
TGCAGCGTTGAAACCGGACAGGTTGTGGATGGGCAGTTCTTC
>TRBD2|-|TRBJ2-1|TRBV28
CASRTDAGGPYNEQFF
TGTGCCAGCAGGACCGACGCGGGAGGGCCCTACAATGAGCAGTTCTTC
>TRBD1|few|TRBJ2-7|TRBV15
CATSRDRQGVTYEQYF
TGTGCCACCAGCAGAGATCGGCAGGGGGTAACCTACGAGCAGTACTTC
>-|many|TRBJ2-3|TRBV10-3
CAISVGWDLRTDTQYF
TGTGCCATCAGTGTCGGTTGGGACCTCCGCACAGATACGCAGTATTTT
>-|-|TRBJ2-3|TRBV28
CASSRAGRAMSRDTQYF
TGTGCCAGCAGTCGGGCGGGCAGGGCGATGTCGAGAGATACGCAGTATTTT
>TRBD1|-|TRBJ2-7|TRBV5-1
CASSPGQGAVGEQYF
TGCGCCAGCAGCCCGGGACAGGGGGCAGTAGGCGAGCAGTACTTC
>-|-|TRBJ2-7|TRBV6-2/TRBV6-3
CASSYSRYERQGQYEQYF
TGTGCCAGCAGTTACTCGCGATATGAGCGGCAGGGGCAATACGAGCAGTACTTC
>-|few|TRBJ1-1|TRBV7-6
CASSSFRGRDTEAFF
TGTGCCAGCAGCTCCTTCCGGGGCAGGGACACTGAAGCTTTCTTT
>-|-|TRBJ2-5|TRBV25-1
CASSESGEETQYF
TGTGCCAGCAGTGAATCTGGGGAAGAGACCCAGTACTTC
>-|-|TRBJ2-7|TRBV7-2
CASSPKFGGKNSYEQYF
TGTGCCAGCAGCCCCAAGTTTGGGGGGAAGAATTCCTACGAGCAGTACTTC
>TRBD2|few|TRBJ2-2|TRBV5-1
CASSNSGISTGELFF
TGCGCCAGCAGCAATAGCGGGATTAGCACCGGGGAGCTGTTTTTT
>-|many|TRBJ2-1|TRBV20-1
CSAIDGYNEQFF
TGCAGTGCCATCGACGGATACAATGAGCAGTTCTTC
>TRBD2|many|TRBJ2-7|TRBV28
CAAARLAGATSYEQYF
TGTGCCGCCGCAAGGTTAGCGGGAGCGACTAGCTACGAGCAGTACTTC